These 20 T cell receptor beta chains originate from one sample sequenced in a study of cytomegalovirus exposure and HLA in healthy donors. 60 Vbeta and 13 Jbeta primers were used in PCR. Using immunoSEQ multiplex PCR, the repertoire was profiled, and TCRdb retains in-frame clones only, with some absent. The data hold some 120,000 clones, with under 20% observed a single time. Sequencing used PBMCs. The receptor set was obtained from a female donor in good health and CMV-seropositive.

The chain recombines TRBV6-1 with TRBJ2-7, with D uncertain. Trimming left V 5 bases short and J 1 base short, with 15 bases between. Germline V gene data show CDR1 as MNHNS and CDR2 as SASEGT. The CDR3 has 15 amino acids. The CDR3 loop reads CASSPQRDGSYEQYF. The CDR3, as DNA: TGTGCCAGCAGTCCACAGAGAGACGGATCCTACGAGCAGTACTTC.

This clone was counted only a few times. CDR3 region: CASSTRQGIVFGETQYF. The CDR3 nucleotides are TGTGCCAGCAGCACGCGACAGGGGATCGTGTTCGGGGAGACCCAGTACTTC. This rearrangement joins TRBV7-2 to TRBJ2-5; 8 bases match TRBD1. Germline V gene data show CDR1 as SGHTA and CDR2 as FQGNSA. J gave up 5 bases and V 5 bases, and 16 bases lay outside the gene matches. The CDR3 is made up of 17 amino acids. Using reference TRBV7-2 and TRBJ2-5 for the parts outside the CDR3, the full variable domain is GAGVSQSPSNKVTEKGKDVELRCDPISGHTALYWYRQSLGQGLEFLIYFQGNSAPDKSGLPSDRFSAERTGGSVSTLTIQRTQQEDSAVYLCASSTRQGIVFGETQYFGPGTRLLVL.

The chain uses TRBV5-1 and TRBJ2-3, with 13 bases aligning to TRBD2. Germline CDR1 reads SGHRS; CDR2 reads YFSETQ. The CDR3 has 17 residues. Losses at the gene ends were 0 bases for V and 5 bases for J; bases not matched to a gene: 6. CDR3 protein: CASSLELAGGPVDTQYF. In DNA form, the CDR3 reads TGCGCCAGCAGCTTGGAACTAGCGGGAGGGCCGGTAGATACGCAGTATTTT.

J is TRBJ2-7 and V is TRBV28, with a weak D call TRBD1 (5 bases). V was pared by 11 bases and J by 0 bases, with 26 bases between. CDR3 length equals 17 residues. Germline assignment: CDR1 MDHEN and CDR2 SYDVKM. CDR3 residues: CAGQTRMGTQGSYEQYF. The DNA of the CDR3 is TGTGCCGGACAAACGAGGATGGGAACTCAGGGCTCCTACGAGCAGTACTTC.

The chain employs TRBV29-1 and TRBJ2-7, with D maybe TRBD1 (5 bases). Germline V gives CDR1 SQVTM, CDR2 ANQGSEA. There are 12 residues in the CDR3. V was cut by 5 bases and J by 3 bases, with 11 bases left in between. The CDR3: CSVQHDSYEQYF. Written as DNA, the CDR3 is TGCAGCGTTCAACACGACAGCTACGAGCAGTACTTC.

This clone came up a few times. The CDR3 nucleotides are TGTGCCAGCAGCGCGACCCAGGGGACAGCGTTCGGATCTTTGAGCAATCAGCCCCAGCATTTT. Amino acid sequence: CASSATQGTAFGSLSNQPQHF. The gene calls are TRBV9 and TRBJ1-5; the match to TRBD1 covers 7 bases. The CDR3 is 21 residues long. With 3 bases clipped from V and 1 base from J, the junction kept 22 bases outside the gene matches. Germline V gene lookup returns CDR1 SGDLS and CDR2 YYNGEE.

This clone has only a few counts. This chain connects TRBV7-9 to TRBJ1-6; no clear D gene. The CDR3 runs to 11 residues. V dropped 3 bases and J dropped 14 bases, with 8 bases sitting between them. Germline V gives CDR1 SEHNR, CDR2 FQNEAQ (reference sequence). The CDR3 loop reads CASSLSEALHF. The CDR3 nucleotides read TGTGCCAGCAGCTTGTCCGAGGCCCTCCACTTT.

This clone has only a few counts. The chain is built from TRBV2 and TRBJ2-3; 7 bases fit TRBD2. The CDR3 spans 15 residues. V dropped 5 bases and J dropped 4; count of bases not matched to a gene: 9. Germline CDR1 is SNHLY and CDR2 is FYNNEI. DNA of the CDR3: TGTGCCAGCAGTTATCTAGCGGAGGGAGCAGATACGCAGTATTTT. This codes for CASSYLAEGADTQYF.

This clone appeared a few times. The chain joins TRBV5-6 to TRBJ2-7; D possibly corresponds to TRBD2 (5 bases). The CDR3 is made up of 13 amino acids. In germline, CDR1 is SGHDT, CDR2 YYEEEE. V was shortened by 3 bases and J by 0 bases, with 7 bases between the two germline ends. CDR3 sequence (DNA): TGTGCCAGCAGCTCCCGGGACTCCTACGAGCAGTACTTC. This sequence encodes CASSSRDSYEQYF.

This clone has only a few counts. The J gene is TRBJ2-3, the V gene TRBV25-1; weak D call: TRBD2 (5 bases). Germline V gene data show CDR1 as MGHDK and CDR2 as SYGVNS. This CDR3 has 15 residues. The V end lost 3 bases, the J end lost 2 bases, and 12 bases lay between the germline ends. The CDR3 is CASSEQDWYTDTQYF. The CDR3 DNA is TGTGCCAGCAGTGAGCAGGACTGGTACACAGATACGCAGTATTTT.

The V gene is TRBV27, the J gene TRBJ1-2; 7 bases fit TRBD1. The V gene end was trimmed by 7 bases and the J gene end by 4 bases; junction bases not matched to a gene: 9. The CDR3 loop spans 14 amino acids. Germline V CDR1 and CDR2: MNHEY, SMNVEV (reference sequence). The CDR3 is CASIAGGQPYGYTF. DNA of the CDR3: TGTGCCAGCATCGCTGGGGGACAGCCCTATGGCTACACCTTC.

The chain has TRBV10-2 and TRBJ2-7, with a weak D call TRBD2 (6 bases). The germline V gene encodes CDR1 WSHSY and CDR2 SAAADI. Between the trimmed V and J ends, which lost 2 bases and 1 base, there was a span of 15 bases. The CDR3 consists of 16 residues. The CDR3 DNA reads as TGCGCCAGCAGTGAGAGGCTAGCGAGTAGGTCCTACGAGCAGTACTTC. This sequence encodes CASSERLASRSYEQYF.

Concerning this clone itself: The sample has other DNA sequences that encode this CDR3 too. The V and J genes are TRBV9 and TRBJ1-4, with a possible D match to TRBD1 (5 bases). Trimming took 6 bases from V and 2 from J, leaving 11 bases between them. CDR3 length: 14 amino acids. In germline, CDR1 is SGDLS, CDR2 YYNGEE. CDR3 in DNA: TGTGCCAGCACCGAAGGGGCCACTAATGAAAAACTGTTTTTT. Translation gives CASTEGATNEKLFF.

This clone has just a few counts. The chain couples TRBV11-2 to TRBJ1-4, with D possibly being TRBD1 (5 bases). Germline V gives CDR1 SGHAT, CDR2 FQNNGV. V was clipped by 1 base and J by 7 bases, with 16 bases between them. CDR3 length equals 16 residues. CDR3 nucleotide sequence: TGTGCCAGCAGCTTAGGAAGCGGGACGTTAAGTGAAAAACTGTTTTTT. Protein product: CASSLGSGTLSEKLFF.

This clone was found a few times. The gene calls are TRBV7-2 and TRBJ2-6; 7 bases line up with TRBD2. The trim removed 4 bases at V and 0 bases at J, leaving 9 bases unmatched. In germline, CDR1 is SGHTA, CDR2 FQGNSA. The CDR3 is 18 residues long. The CDR3 here is CASSSAPGLHSGANVLTF. The CDR3 nucleotides are TGTGCCAGCAGCTCAGCGCCGGGACTACACTCTGGGGCCAACGTCCTGACTTTC.

This chain joins TRBV4-2 and TRBJ1-5, with 9 nucleotides matching TRBD1. The CDR3 spans 16 residues. V trimming: 3 bases; J trimming: 3 bases; junction bases outside the gene matches: 6. Germline CDR1 reads LGHNA; CDR2 reads YNFKEQ. The CDR3 DNA reads TGTGCCAGCAGCCAGACCGGGACAGGGACCAATCAGCCCCAGCATTTT. Translated, it gives CASSQTGTGTNQPQHF.

The genes are TRBV5-1 and TRBJ1-4, with 8 nucleotides matching TRBD1. Germline loops: CDR1 SGHRS, CDR2 YFSETQ. V trimming: 4 bases; J trimming: 0 bases; junction bases outside the gene matches: 8. The CDR3 has 17 residues. This CDR3 reads CASSHTPGQATNEKLFF. For the CDR3, the DNA is TGCGCCAGCAGCCATACACCGGGACAGGCAACTAATGAAAAACTGTTTTTT.

This clone was counted between two and nine times. Other nucleotide sequences from this sample produce the same CDR3. V is TRBV10-3 and J is TRBJ1-1; TRBD1 agrees at 7 bases. This CDR3 region has 14 residues. With 9 bases clipped from V and 0 bases from J, the junction kept 7 bases outside the gene matches. The germline gives CDR1 ENHRY, CDR2 SYGVKD. This CDR3 is CAIRDSSMNTEAFF. Here the CDR3 DNA reads TGTGCCATTCGGGACAGCTCTATGAACACTGAAGCTTTCTTT.

This clone was picked up a small number of times. CDR3 sequence: CASRVEANYGYTF. CDR3 nucleotide sequence: TGCGCCAGCAGGGTAGAGGCTAACTATGGCTACACCTTC. The chain is built from TRBV5-1 and TRBJ1-2; no clear D gene. V was trimmed by 5 bases and J by 0 bases, leaving 8 bases between them. Germline CDR1 and CDR2: SGHRS and YFSETQ. The CDR3 totals 13 residues.

CDR3 DNA sequence: TGTGCCAGCAGTTCCCTGGGGGGTGATGAGCAGTTCTTC. Translating gives CASSSLGGDEQFF. The chain employs TRBV27 and TRBJ2-1; a possible D gene is TRBD2 (6 bases). CDR3 length: 13 amino acids. Trimming pared 4 bases from V and 8 bases from J, leaving 12 bases between. The germline V gene has CDR1 MNHEY and CDR2 SMNVEV (reference sequence).